The source of this T cell receptor (beta chain) is a study of shared clonotypes between healthy human individuals. Study-wide results and limits: Generally, estimated richness proved larger in naive subsets than it did in memory subsets.

Assay execution proceeded at the deep level. Source study methods: Filtering differed for immunoSEQ, which gave only junction sequences without quality scores. The table came from immunoSEQ multiplex PCR; TCRdb's copy has only in-frame clones and leaves some out. The V and J calls and clone size are taken from that table; D and trimming were inferred from the DNA. Of hundreds of thousands of clones in the sample, 90% to 96% were seen once. Trimming pared 5 bases from V and 4 bases from J, leaving 6 bases between. Germline loops: CDR1 DFQATT, CDR2 SNEGSKA (reference sequence). CDR3 length: 10 residues. On this clone: Its target is not known.

The chain has TRBV20-1 and TRBJ2-7; D uncertain. The TCR was taken from a woman aged 25 to 39 in good health. The specimen sequenced was naive CD4+ T cells sorted from blood. Subset given: CD45RA+ positively selected. The CDR3 region is CSAASYEQYF. The CDR3, as DNA: TGCAGTGCTGCGTCATACGAGCAGTACTTC.